The present T cell receptor (beta chain) was sequenced within a study of T cell responses to AZD1222 COVID-19 vaccine. CDR3 size: 14 residues. Germline values: CDR1 MNHEY, CDR2 SMNVEV (reference sequence). The trim removed 10 bases at V and 5 bases at J, leaving 11 bases unmatched. TCRdb's table, derived via immunoSEQ multiplex PCR, lists solely in-frame clones and lacks some. The data contain over 100,000 clones, around 86% of them singletons. The chain carries TRBV27 and TRBJ2-5, with TRBD2 matching 9 bases. The sequencing used peripheral blood, collected on day 0 of AZD1222 vaccination. This clonotype was obtained from an adult in good health. DNA of the CDR3: TGTGCCACCGCTCGGCGGGAGGGAGGGGAGACCCAGTACTTC. Translating gives CATARREGGETQYF.